One sample yielded the 20 T cell receptor beta chains listed below, sequenced in a study of human T cells and chemical hapten exposure. As to time point: pre-sensitization, week 0. The treatment was: therapeutic diphenylcyclopropenone sensitization with weekly scalp DPC. One entry per CDR3 protein, called by TCRdb with MiXCR from the RACE reads. This table has 350,000 to 450,000 distinct CDR3 sequences, about 5.1% appearing once. Sequences were derived from whole blood, sampled in connection with sensitization to the hapten diphenylcyclopropenone (DPC). These receptors all come from a woman in her fifties or sixties with alopecia areata. Some clones in this sample may be carry-over from other donors' samples.

This clonotype was seen repeatedly, ten times or more. J is TRBJ2-4 and V is TRBV20-1, with 8 bases aligning to TRBD2. This CDR3 spans 13 amino acids. Losses at the gene ends were 5 bases for V and 6 bases for J; bases not matched to a gene: 6. The germline V gene has CDR1 DFQATT and CDR2 SNEGSKA (reference sequence). The CDR3 is CSAHPAGGNIQYF. Here the CDR3 DNA reads TGCAGTGCTCACCCCGCGGGGGGAAACATTCAGTACTTC.

Ten or more counts support this clonotype. V gene TRBV11-1 combines with J gene TRBJ1-1, with D hard to call. Germline V gene lookup returns CDR1 SGHAT and CDR2 FQDESV (reference sequence). Trimming stripped 0 bases from V and 0 bases from J, with 5 bases between. The CDR3 contains 14 residues. For the CDR3, the DNA is TGTGCCAGCAGCTTAGCGTCCCTGAACACTGAAGCTTTCTTT. Its protein product is CASSLASLNTEAFF.

This clonotype was counted many times. The chain couples TRBV18 to TRBJ1-5; D is unclear. Germline-derived CDR1 and CDR2 are KGHSH and LQKENI. Trimming removed 9 bases from V and 1 base from J, with 13 bases in between. CDR3 length equals 14 residues. The CDR3 loop is CARSGERSNQPQHF. The CDR3 DNA follows: TGTGCCAGGTCCGGAGAGAGGAGCAATCAGCCCCAGCATTTT.

The chain couples TRBV3-1 to TRBJ2-3; D uncertain. The CDR3 loop spans 15 amino acids. Germline lookup yields CDR1 LGHDT and CDR2 YNNKEL (reference sequence). V lost 0 bases, J lost 4 bases, and 11 bases lay in between. Here the CDR3 reads CASSQDPGSPDTQYF. The CDR3 DNA reads as TGTGCCAGCAGCCAAGATCCCGGGTCCCCAGATACGCAGTATTTT.

This clonotype has at least ten counts. This chain connects TRBV7-2 to TRBJ1-3, with 8 bases aligning to TRBD1. This CDR3 contains 18 residues. Germline loops: CDR1 SGHTA, CDR2 FQGNSA. Trimming removed 1 base from V and 2 bases from J; junction bases left unmatched: 10. The CDR3 DNA follows: TGTGCCAGCAGCTTAGGAGGCGTCGGCAGGGGGCCTGGAAACACCATATATTTT. Its translation is CASSLGGVGRGPGNTIYF.

The sample holds many counts of this clonotype. The chain links TRBV5-5 to TRBJ2-7, with D perhaps TRBD1 (8 bases). This CDR3 contains 15 residues. V was shortened by 0 bases and J by 3 bases, with 13 bases between the two germline ends. Germline V lookup: CDR1 SGHKS, CDR2 YYEKEE (reference sequence). The CDR3 DNA sequence: TGTGCCAGCAGCTTGGATACAGGGGGGGGCTACGAGCAGTACTTC. Translation: CASSLDTGGGYEQYF. Supplemented by reference TRBV5-5 and TRBJ2-7, the full variable domain reads DAGVTQSPTHLIKTRGQQVTLRCSPISGHKSVSWYQQVLGQGPQFIFQYYEKEERGRGNFPDRFSARQFPNYSSELNVNALLLGDSALYLCASSLDTGGGYEQYFGPGTRLTVT.

This clonotype was counted a few times. This rearrangement joins TRBV5-1 to TRBJ1-1; unclear D gene. The CDR3 covers 17 residues. Germline V gene lookup returns CDR1 SGHRS and CDR2 YFSETQ. The V end was cut by 0 bases, the J end by 0 bases, with 15 bases between. This CDR3 reads CASSLAVLGSLNTEAFF. The CDR3 DNA reads as TGCGCCAGCAGCTTGGCCGTTCTCGGCAGCCTGAACACTGAAGCTTTCTTT.

In regard to this clonotype: With a much larger clone just one base away, this may be a read error. The genes are TRBV6-4 and TRBJ1-1; no clear D gene. CDR1 and CDR2 (germline): MRHNA, SNTAGT. There are 13 residues in the CDR3. V gave up 5 bases and J gave up 1 base, with 8 bases separating them. The CDR3 nucleotides are TGTGCCAGCAGTTCCCAGAAGAACACTGAAGCTTTCTTT. Encoded protein: CASSSQKNTEAFF.

V and J are TRBV3-1 and TRBJ1-1; D perhaps matches TRBD1 (5 bases). The length of the CDR3 is 14 residues. From germline, CDR1 is LGHDT and CDR2 YNNKEL (reference sequence). Trimming stripped 4 bases from V and 6 bases from J, with 15 bases between. CDR3 residues: CASSPTERRSEAFF. CDR3 sequence (DNA): TGTGCCAGCAGCCCGACAGAGAGACGCTCTGAAGCTTTCTTT.

For this clonotype: Because the CDR3 is missing its conserved closing phenylalanine or tryptophan, this is likely a read error. The chain links TRBV5-6 to TRBJ2-3; no reliable D call. This CDR3 has 15 amino acids. Trimming removed 2 bases from V and 4 bases from J, with 14 bases in between. Germline V lookup: CDR1 SGHDT, CDR2 YYEEEE. The CDR3 sequence: CASSFGSNWADTQYL. The CDR3 DNA reads TGTGCCAGCAGCTTTGGGTCCAATTGGGCAGATACGCAGTATCTT.

Ten or more counts support this clonotype. The junction departs from the called germline gene at one end, perhaps through a read error. The rearrangement joins TRBV11-2 to TRBJ2-7; 12 bases align to TRBD1. The CDR3 totals 15 residues. Germline V gives CDR1 SGHAT, CDR2 FQNNGV. The CDR3 sequence: CASSLGIGGTGGHYF. The CDR3 DNA sequence: TGTGCCAGCAGCTTAGGGATTGGAGGGACAGGGGGCCATTATTTC.

This clonotype was counted at least ten times. The chain has TRBV7-9 and TRBJ1-2, with 9 bases fitting TRBD1. The CDR3 spans 14 residues. Losses at the gene ends were 0 bases for V and 6 bases for J; bases not matched to a gene: 2. CDR1 and CDR2 from the germline V gene are SEHNR and FQNEAQ (reference sequence). CDR3: CASSLAWTGDGYTF. As DNA, the CDR3 is TGTGCCAGCAGCTTAGCATGGACAGGGGATGGCTACACCTTC.

This clonotype was detected ten times or more. The V call is TRBV3-1, the J call TRBJ2-1; D possibly corresponds to TRBD2 (5 bases). CDR1 and CDR2 from the germline V gene are LGHDT and YNNKEL (reference sequence). The CDR3 runs to 15 residues. V was trimmed by 3 bases and J by 4 bases, leaving 13 bases between them. Here the CDR3 DNA reads TGTGCCAGCAGCCAGTTCTCCGGGGTTTACAATGAGCAGTTCTTC. This sequence encodes CASSQFSGVYNEQFF.

This clonotype has ten or more counts. V and J are TRBV6-6 and TRBJ1-2; D is possibly TRBD1 (6 bases). The V end was cut by 4 bases, the J end by 2 bases, with 11 bases between. The CDR3 covers 14 residues. Germline loops: CDR1 MNHNY, CDR2 SVGAGI (reference sequence). CDR3 in amino acids: CASSSLDSNYGYTF. In nucleotides, the CDR3 is TGTGCCAGCAGTTCCCTGGACAGCAACTATGGCTACACCTTC.

This clonotype was recorded a few times. V usage is TRBV20-1 and J usage is TRBJ2-1, with a tentative D call TRBD2 (7 bases). Germline V lookup: CDR1 DFQATT, CDR2 SNEGSKA (reference sequence). V was trimmed by 6 bases and J by 8 bases, leaving 11 bases between them. The CDR3 extends over 11 amino acids. This CDR3 reads CSARGGHEQFF. The DNA for the CDR3 is TGCAGTGCGAGGGGGGGGCATGAGCAGTTCTTC.

The V call is TRBV20-1, the J call TRBJ2-5, with no clear D. The CDR3 spans 10 residues. Per germline, CDR1 DFQATT and CDR2 SNEGSKA (reference sequence). Trimming removed 6 bases at V and 1 base at J, with 3 bases between. The CDR3 DNA follows: TGCAGTGCCCCCCAAGAGACCCAGTACTTC. Protein: CSAPQETQYF.

Written as DNA, the CDR3 is TGTGCCAGCAGCGTAGAAGGGACAGGACCGGGGCAGGCTTTCTTT. It codes for CASSVEGTGPGQAFF. This sequence joins TRBV9 and TRBJ1-1; TRBD1 matches 8 bases. This CDR3 is built from 15 residues. Germline loops: CDR1 SGDLS, CDR2 YYNGEE. The trim removed 0 bases at V and 11 bases at J, leaving 12 bases unmatched.

This clonotype showed up just a few times. The V call is TRBV12-3 or TRBV12-4, the J call TRBJ2-2; 8 bases map to TRBD2. CDR3 length: 15 residues. Trimming at V came to 2 bases and at J to 7 bases, leaving 6 bases not matched to a gene. The DNA of the CDR3 is TGTGCCAGCAGTTTACGGAGCGGGAGAGGCGGGGAGCTGTTTTTT. Its protein product is CASSLRSGRGGELFF.

In its sample, this clonotype was seen many times. The rearrangement joins TRBV7-9 to TRBJ2-1; D gene unclear. Trimming removed 1 base at V and 7 bases at J, with 8 bases between. The CDR3 loop spans 13 amino acids. Looked up from germline, CDR1 is SEHNR and CDR2 is FQNEAQ (reference sequence). The DNA of the CDR3 is TGTGCCAGCAGCTTAGGTCTCGGGAATGAGCAGTTCTTC. Translated, it gives CASSLGLGNEQFF.

This clonotype was observed a handful of times. V and J are TRBV12-3 or TRBV12-4 and TRBJ1-1; D is ambiguous. V was shortened by 3 bases and J by 1 base, with 9 bases between the two germline ends. The length of the CDR3 is 14 residues. The CDR3 loop reads CASSFGPQNTEAFF. The DNA for the CDR3 is TGTGCCAGCAGTTTCGGACCCCAGAACACTGAAGCTTTCTTT.